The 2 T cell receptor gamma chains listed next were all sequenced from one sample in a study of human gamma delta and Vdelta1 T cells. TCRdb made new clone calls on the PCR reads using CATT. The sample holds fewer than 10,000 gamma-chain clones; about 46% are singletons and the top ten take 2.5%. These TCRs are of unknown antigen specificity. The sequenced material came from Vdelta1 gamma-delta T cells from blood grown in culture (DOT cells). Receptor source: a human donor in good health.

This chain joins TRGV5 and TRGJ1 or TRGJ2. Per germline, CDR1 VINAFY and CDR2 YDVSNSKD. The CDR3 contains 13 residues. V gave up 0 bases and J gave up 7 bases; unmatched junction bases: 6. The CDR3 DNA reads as TGTGCCACCTGGGACAGGCCCCCGTATAAGAAACTCTTT. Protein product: CATWDRPPYKKLF.

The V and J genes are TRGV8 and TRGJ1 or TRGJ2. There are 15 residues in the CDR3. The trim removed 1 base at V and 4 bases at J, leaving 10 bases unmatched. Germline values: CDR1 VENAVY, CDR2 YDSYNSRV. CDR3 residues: CATWDRRKGYYKKLF. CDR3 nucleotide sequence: TGTGCCACCTGGGATAGAAGAAAAGGGTATTATAAGAAACTCTTT.